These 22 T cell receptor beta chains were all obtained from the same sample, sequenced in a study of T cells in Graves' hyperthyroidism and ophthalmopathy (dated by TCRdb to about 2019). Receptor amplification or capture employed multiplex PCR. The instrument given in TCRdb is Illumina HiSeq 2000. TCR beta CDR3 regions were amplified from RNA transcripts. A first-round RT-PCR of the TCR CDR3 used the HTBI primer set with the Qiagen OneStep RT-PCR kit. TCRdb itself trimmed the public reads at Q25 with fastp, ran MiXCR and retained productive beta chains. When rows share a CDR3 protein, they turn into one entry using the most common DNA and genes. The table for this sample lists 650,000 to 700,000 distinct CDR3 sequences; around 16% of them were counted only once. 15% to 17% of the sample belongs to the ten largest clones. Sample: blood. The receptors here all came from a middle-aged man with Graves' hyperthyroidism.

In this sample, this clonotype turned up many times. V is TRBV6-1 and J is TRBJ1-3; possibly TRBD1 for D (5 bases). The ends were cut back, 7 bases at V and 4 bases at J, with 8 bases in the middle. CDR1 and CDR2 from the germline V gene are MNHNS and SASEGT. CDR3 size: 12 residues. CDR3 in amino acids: CASTGAGNTIYF. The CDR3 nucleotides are TGTGCCAGCACCGGGGCCGGAAACACCATATATTTT.

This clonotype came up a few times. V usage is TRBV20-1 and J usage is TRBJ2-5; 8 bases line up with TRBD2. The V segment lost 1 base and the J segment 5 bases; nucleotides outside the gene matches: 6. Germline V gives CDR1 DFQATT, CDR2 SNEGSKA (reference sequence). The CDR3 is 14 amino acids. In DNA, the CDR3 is TGCAGTGCTAGAGGAACGGGAGGGGTGGAGACCCAGTACTTC. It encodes CSARGTGGVETQYF.

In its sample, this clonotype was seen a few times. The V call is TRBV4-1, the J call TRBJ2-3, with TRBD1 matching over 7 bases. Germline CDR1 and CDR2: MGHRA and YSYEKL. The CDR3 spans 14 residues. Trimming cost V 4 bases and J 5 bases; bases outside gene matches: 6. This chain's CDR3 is CASSPGPGGDTQYF. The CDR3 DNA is TGCGCCAGCAGCCCTGGGCCAGGGGGAGATACGCAGTATTTT.

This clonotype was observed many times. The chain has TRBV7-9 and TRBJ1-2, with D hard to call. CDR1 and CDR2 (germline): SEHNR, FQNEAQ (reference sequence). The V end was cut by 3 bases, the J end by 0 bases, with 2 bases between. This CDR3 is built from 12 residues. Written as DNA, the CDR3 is TGTGCCAGCAGCTTGACTAACTATGGCTACACCTTC. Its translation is CASSLTNYGYTF.

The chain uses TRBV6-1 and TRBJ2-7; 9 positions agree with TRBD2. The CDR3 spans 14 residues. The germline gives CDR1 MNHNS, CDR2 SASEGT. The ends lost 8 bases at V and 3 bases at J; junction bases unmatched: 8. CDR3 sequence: CASGLAGSLYEQYF. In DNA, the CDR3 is TGTGCCAGCGGCCTAGCGGGGAGCCTCTACGAGCAGTACTTC.

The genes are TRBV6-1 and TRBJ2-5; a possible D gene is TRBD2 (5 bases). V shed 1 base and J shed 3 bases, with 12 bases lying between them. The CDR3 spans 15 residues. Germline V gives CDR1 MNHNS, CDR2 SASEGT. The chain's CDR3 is CASSEGLAHKETQYF. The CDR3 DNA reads TGTGCCAGCAGTGAAGGTCTAGCCCACAAAGAGACCCAGTACTTC.

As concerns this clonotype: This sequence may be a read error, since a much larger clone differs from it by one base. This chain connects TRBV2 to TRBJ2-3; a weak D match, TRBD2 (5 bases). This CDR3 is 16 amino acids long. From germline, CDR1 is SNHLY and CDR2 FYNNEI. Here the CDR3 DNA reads TGTGCCAGCAGTGTAGCGTTTGCCACCCTCACAGATACGCGGTATTTT. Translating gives CASSVAFATLTDTRYF.

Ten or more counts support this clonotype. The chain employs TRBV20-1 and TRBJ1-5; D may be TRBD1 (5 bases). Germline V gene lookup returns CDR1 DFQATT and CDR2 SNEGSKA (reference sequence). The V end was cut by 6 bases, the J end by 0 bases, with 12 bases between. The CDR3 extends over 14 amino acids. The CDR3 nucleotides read TGCAGTGCCCGACAGCCGGATAGCAATCAGCCCCAGCATTTT. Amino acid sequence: CSARQPDSNQPQHF.

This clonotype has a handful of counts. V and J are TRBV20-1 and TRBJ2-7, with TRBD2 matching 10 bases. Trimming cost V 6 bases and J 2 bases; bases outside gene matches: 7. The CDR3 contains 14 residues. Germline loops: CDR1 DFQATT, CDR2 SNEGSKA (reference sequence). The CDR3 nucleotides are TGCAGTGCGCACACTAGCGGGGTTACCTACGAGCAGTACTTC. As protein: CSAHTSGVTYEQYF.

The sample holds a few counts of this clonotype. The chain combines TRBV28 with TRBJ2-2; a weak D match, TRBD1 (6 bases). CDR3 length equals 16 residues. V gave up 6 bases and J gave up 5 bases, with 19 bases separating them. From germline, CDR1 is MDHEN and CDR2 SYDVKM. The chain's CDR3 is CASSHNTGTNTGELFF. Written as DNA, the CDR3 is TGTGCCAGCAGCCATAATACCGGGACAAATACCGGGGAGCTGTTTTTT.

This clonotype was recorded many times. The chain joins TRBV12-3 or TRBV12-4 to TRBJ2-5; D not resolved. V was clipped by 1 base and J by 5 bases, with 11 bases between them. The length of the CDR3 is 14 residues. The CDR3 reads CASSLGSGGETQYF. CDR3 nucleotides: TGTGCCAGCAGTTTAGGTTCCGGTGGGGAGACCCAGTACTTC.

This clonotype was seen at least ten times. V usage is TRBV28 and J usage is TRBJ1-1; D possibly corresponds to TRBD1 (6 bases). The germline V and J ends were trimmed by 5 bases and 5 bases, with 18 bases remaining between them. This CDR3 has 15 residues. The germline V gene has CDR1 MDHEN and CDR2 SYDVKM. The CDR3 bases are TGTGCCAGCAGTCCCGGGGGGGGGCGGCGGACTGAAGCTTTCTTT. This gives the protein CASSPGGGRRTEAFF.

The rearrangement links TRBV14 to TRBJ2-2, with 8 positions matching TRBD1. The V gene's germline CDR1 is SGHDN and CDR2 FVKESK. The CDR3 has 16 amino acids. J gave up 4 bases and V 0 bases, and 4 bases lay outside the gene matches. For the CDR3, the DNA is TGTGCCAGCAGCCAAGACAGGGGGCAGGTCACCGGGGAGCTGTTTTTT. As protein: CASSQDRGQVTGELFF. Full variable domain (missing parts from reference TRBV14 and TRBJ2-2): EAGVTQFPSHSVIEKGQTVTLRCDPISGHDNLYWYRRVMGKEIKFLLHFVKESKQDESGMPNNRFLAERTGGTYSTLKVQPAELEDSGVYFCASSQDRGQVTGELFFGEGSRLTVL.

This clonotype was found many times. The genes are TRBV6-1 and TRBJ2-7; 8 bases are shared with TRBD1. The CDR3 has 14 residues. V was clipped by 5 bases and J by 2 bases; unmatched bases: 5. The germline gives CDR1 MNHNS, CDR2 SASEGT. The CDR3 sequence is CASSWTGYTYEQYF. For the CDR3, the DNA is TGTGCCAGCAGTTGGACAGGGTACACCTACGAGCAGTACTTC.

CDR3 protein: CSAKGGTGGDEKLFF. DNA for the CDR3: TGCAGTGCCAAGGGGGGGACAGGGGGCGATGAAAAACTGTTTTTT. The chain employs TRBV20-1 and TRBJ1-4; 12 bases fit TRBD1. Trimming took 6 bases from V and 6 from J; bases not matched to a gene: 8. Germline lookup yields CDR1 DFQATT and CDR2 SNEGSKA (reference sequence). This CDR3 region has 15 residues.

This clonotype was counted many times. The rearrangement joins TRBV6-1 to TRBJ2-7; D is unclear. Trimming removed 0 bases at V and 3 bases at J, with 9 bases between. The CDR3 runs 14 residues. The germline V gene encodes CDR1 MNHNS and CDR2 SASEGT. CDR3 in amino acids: CASSEASAGYEQYF. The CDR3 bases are TGTGCCAGCAGTGAAGCTTCGGCAGGCTACGAGCAGTACTTC.

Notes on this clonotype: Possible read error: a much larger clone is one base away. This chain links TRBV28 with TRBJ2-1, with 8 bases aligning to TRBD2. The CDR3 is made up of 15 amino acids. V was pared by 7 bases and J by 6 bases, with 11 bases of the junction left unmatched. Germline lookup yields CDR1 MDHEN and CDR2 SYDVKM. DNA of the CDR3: TGTGCCAGCAATTTGAGGCGGGAGGCCGGCAATGAGCAGTTCTTC. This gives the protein CASNLRREAGNEQFF. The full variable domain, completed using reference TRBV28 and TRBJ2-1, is DVKVTQSSRYLVKRTGEKVFLECVQDMDHENMFWYRQDPGLGLRLIYFSYDVKMKEKGDIPEGYSVSREKKERFSLILESASTNQTSMYLCASNLRREAGNEQFFGPGTRLTVL.

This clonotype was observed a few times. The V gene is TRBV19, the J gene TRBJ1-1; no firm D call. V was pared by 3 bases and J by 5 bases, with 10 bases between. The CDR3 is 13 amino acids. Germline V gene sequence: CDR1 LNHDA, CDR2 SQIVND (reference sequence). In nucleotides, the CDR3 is TGTGCCAGTAGTATCGCCCGCGCAACTGAAGCTTTCTTT. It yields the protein CASSIARATEAFF.

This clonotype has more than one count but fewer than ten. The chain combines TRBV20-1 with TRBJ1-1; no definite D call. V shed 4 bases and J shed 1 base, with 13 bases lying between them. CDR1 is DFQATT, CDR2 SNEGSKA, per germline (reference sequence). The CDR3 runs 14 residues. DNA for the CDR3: TGCAGTGCTATTGGAGGACCGCCGAACACTGAAGCTTTCTTT. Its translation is CSAIGGPPNTEAFF.

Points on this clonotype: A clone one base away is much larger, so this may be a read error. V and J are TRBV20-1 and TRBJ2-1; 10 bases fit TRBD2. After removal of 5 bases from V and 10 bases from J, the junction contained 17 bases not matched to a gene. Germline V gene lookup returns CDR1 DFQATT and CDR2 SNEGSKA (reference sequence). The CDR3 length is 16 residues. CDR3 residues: CSAYPLQSGRVREQFF. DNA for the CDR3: TGCAGTGCTTATCCTTTGCAGAGCGGGAGGGTCCGCGAGCAGTTCTTC.

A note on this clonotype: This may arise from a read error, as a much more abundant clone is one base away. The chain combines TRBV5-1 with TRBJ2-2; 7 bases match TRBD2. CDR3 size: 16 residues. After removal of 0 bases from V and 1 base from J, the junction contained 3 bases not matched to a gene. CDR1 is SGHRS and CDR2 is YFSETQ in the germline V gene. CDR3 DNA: TGCGCCAGCAGCTTGGGGGGAGGGATGAACACCGGGGAGCTGTTTTTT. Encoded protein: CASSLGGGMNTGELFF.

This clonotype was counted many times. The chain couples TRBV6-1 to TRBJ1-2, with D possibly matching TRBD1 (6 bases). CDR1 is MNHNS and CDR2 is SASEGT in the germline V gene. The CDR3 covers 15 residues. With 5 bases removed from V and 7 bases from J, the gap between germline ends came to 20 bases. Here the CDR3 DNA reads TGTGCCAGCAGTATAAACCCCTGGGGGCGCGGTGGCTACACCTTC. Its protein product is CASSINPWGRGGYTF.